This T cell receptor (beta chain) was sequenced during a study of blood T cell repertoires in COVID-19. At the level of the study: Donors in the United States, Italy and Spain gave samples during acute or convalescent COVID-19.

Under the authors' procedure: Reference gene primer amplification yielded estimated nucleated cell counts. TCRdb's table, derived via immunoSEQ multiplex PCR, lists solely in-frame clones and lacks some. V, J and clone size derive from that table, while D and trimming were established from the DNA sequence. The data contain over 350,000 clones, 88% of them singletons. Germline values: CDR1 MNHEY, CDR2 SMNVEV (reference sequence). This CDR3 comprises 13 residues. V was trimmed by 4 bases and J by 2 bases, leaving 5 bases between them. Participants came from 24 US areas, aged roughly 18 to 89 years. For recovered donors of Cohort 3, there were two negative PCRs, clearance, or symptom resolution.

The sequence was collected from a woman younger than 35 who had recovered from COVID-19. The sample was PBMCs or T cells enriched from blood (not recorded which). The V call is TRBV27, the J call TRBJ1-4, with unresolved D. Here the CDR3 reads CASSWATNEKLFF. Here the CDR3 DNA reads TGTGCCAGCAGTTGGGCGACTAATGAAAAACTGTTTTTT.